Each of the 15 T cell receptor beta chains below was sequenced from the same sample in a study of CD8 T cells in Susac syndrome. When the RNA was reverse transcribed, random hexamers were used with an input of roughly 0.45 to 1 ug. TCRdb re-called the immunoSEQ multiplex PCR reads with MiXCR, one entry per CDR3 protein. Among some 130,000 distinct CDR3 sequences, 85% to 95% were seen once, and the ten largest hold roughly 0.2%. The sequenced material came from CD8+ T cells from PBMCs. All receptors derive from a human donor with Susac syndrome.

This chain links TRBV5-4 with TRBJ2-7, with TRBD1 as a possible D gene (5 bases). Germline values: CDR1 SGHNT, CDR2 YYREEE (reference sequence). V was trimmed by 5 bases and J by 6 bases, leaving 9 bases between them. This CDR3 comprises 11 residues. CDR3 loop: CASRGPSEQYF. The CDR3 bases are TGTGCCAGCAGGGGGCCTAGCGAGCAGTACTTC.

This clonotype is a singleton in its sample. The chain employs TRBV7-3 and TRBJ2-3, with 7 bases that match TRBD2. The length of the CDR3 is 13 residues. CDR1 is SGHTA, CDR2 FQGTGA, per germline. Germline trimming cut 5 bases from V and 1 base from J; bases unmatched to any gene: 0. The CDR3, as DNA: TGTGCCAGCAGCGGACTAGGCACAGATACGCAGTATTTT. It encodes CASSGLGTDTQYF.

J is TRBJ2-7 and V is TRBV28; tentatively, D is TRBD1 (6 bases). Germline V CDR1 and CDR2: MDHEN, SYDVKM. V lost 8 bases and J lost 3, with 14 bases in between. This CDR3 is 13 amino acids long. CDR3 DNA sequence: TGTGCCAGCCGGACAGACAATTACTACGAGCAGTACTTC. Protein sequence: CASRTDNYYEQYF.

This clonotype appeared once. The chain uses TRBV12-3 or TRBV12-4 and TRBJ1-1, with D perhaps matching TRBD1 (6 bases). Trimming removed 3 bases from V and 3 bases from J, with 14 bases in between. The CDR3 is 15 residues long. The CDR3 is CASSFYGGRDTEAFF. Here the CDR3 DNA reads TGTGCCAGCAGTTTCTATGGGGGGCGGGACACTGAAGCTTTCTTT.

This clonotype has a single count. V gene TRBV25-1 combines with J gene TRBJ2-3, with 10 bases that match TRBD1. The CDR3 covers 16 residues. The V gene end was trimmed by 3 bases and the J gene end by 4 bases; junction bases not matched to a gene: 7. The germline V gene has CDR1 MGHDK and CDR2 SYGVNS. The chain's CDR3 is CASSDGGQGYPDTQYF. DNA of the CDR3: TGTGCCAGCAGTGATGGGGGACAGGGGTACCCAGATACGCAGTATTTT.

This clonotype showed up just once. The rearrangement joins TRBV28 to TRBJ1-5; the D is unclear. Germline CDR1 MDHEN, CDR2 SYDVKM. Between the trimmed V and J ends, which lost 3 bases and 1 base, there was a span of 7 bases. This CDR3 is built from 14 residues. DNA of the CDR3: TGTGCCAGCAGTTTCCGGGCGAGCAATCAGCCCCAGCATTTT. It is translated as CASSFRASNQPQHF.

The chain has TRBV6-5 and TRBJ2-1; D is tentatively TRBD1 or TRBD2 (5 bases each). V lost 0 bases and J lost 8, with 8 bases in between. The CDR3 extends over 13 amino acids. Germline values: CDR1 MNHEY, CDR2 SVGAGI. The CDR3 coding sequence is TGTGCCAGCAGTTACTCGAGGGGCCATGAGCAGTTCTTC. It is translated as CASSYSRGHEQFF.

CDR3 sequence reads: CASSNHNEQFF. The CDR3 region has the DNA TGCGCCAGCAGCAATCACAATGAGCAGTTCTTC. The V gene is TRBV5-1, the J gene TRBJ2-1; D is uncertain. V was trimmed by 4 bases and J by 5 bases, leaving 4 bases between them. Germline values: CDR1 SGHRS, CDR2 YFSETQ. CDR3 length: 11 amino acids.

J is TRBJ1-5 and V is TRBV9, with no clear D. Germline V gives CDR1 SGDLS, CDR2 YYNGEE. CDR3 length: 15 amino acids. The germline V and J ends were trimmed by 2 bases and 5 bases, with 14 bases remaining between them. The chain's CDR3 is CASSVGDGPDQPQHF. DNA for the CDR3: TGTGCCAGCAGCGTCGGGGATGGTCCCGATCAGCCCCAGCATTTT. Together with reference TRBV9 and TRBJ1-5, the CDR3 gives the full variable domain: DSGVTQTPKHLITATGQRVTLRCSPRSGDLSVYWYQQSLDQGLQFLIQYYNGEERAKGNILERFSAQQFPDLHSELNLSSLELGDSALYFCASSVGDGPDQPQHFGDGTRLSIL.

This chain uses TRBV19 with TRBJ1-1, with 9 bases matching TRBD1. Trimming took 2 bases from V and 7 from J; bases not matched to a gene: 2. CDR3 length: 13 amino acids. CDR1 is LNHDA, CDR2 SQIVND, per germline (reference sequence). The CDR3 loop is CASSITGGNEAFF. The CDR3 DNA reads as TGTGCCAGTAGTATAACAGGGGGCAATGAAGCTTTCTTT.

The CDR3 nucleotides are TGTGCCAGCAGCTCGACCGGGACAGGGGATGCGTCCTACGAGCAGTACTTC. This encodes CASSSTGTGDASYEQYF. The chain combines TRBV11-2 with TRBJ2-7; TRBD1 matches 10 bases. The CDR3 covers 17 residues. The junction had 10 bases not matched to a gene; V was cut back by 4 bases and J by 1 base. Germline V lookup: CDR1 SGHAT, CDR2 FQNNGV.

This clonotype was recorded once. V and J are TRBV11-2 and TRBJ2-1, with D possibly being TRBD2 (5 bases). V lost 0 bases to trimming and J lost 9 bases, with 15 bases between them. Germline CDR1 is SGHAT and CDR2 is FQNNGV. This CDR3 is 15 amino acids long. The CDR3 DNA reads TGTGCCAGCAGCTTAGATCTTGGCCTAGAGGGTGAGCAGTTCTTC. Translation gives CASSLDLGLEGEQFF.

This clonotype was seen just once. The chain uses TRBV20-1 and TRBJ2-5; D is possibly TRBD1 (5 bases). The CDR3 consists of 14 residues. The V end was cut by 5 bases, the J end by 1 base, with 14 bases between. Germline assignment: CDR1 DFQATT and CDR2 SNEGSKA (reference sequence). For the CDR3, the DNA is TGCAGTGCTCAAGTCTGGACACCCCAAGAGACCCAGTACTTC. Translation gives CSAQVWTPQETQYF.

The chain combines TRBV12-3 or TRBV12-4 with TRBJ2-1; D is perhaps TRBD2 (5 bases). V dropped 3 bases and J dropped 10 bases, with 13 bases sitting between them. The CDR3 spans 13 residues. CDR3 coding DNA: TGTGCCAGCAGTTTCGTCCTAGCCCGCGAGCAGTTCTTC. Translated, it gives CASSFVLAREQFF.

The rearrangement uses TRBV7-6 and TRBJ1-2; TRBD1 agrees at 10 bases. CDR1 and CDR2 (germline): SGHVS, FNYEAQ. The CDR3 has 17 amino acids. After removal of 5 bases from V and 4 bases from J, the junction contained 13 bases not matched to a gene. The chain's CDR3 is CASSPGTGESLGYGYTF. The DNA for the CDR3 is TGTGCCAGCAGCCCAGGGACAGGGGAATCACTTGGCTATGGCTACACCTTC.